This TCR beta chain came from a study of memory B cells and T cells in multiple sclerosis. Study-wide results and limits: Normalization was needed because clone-set size differences affected shared clonotype counts.

Germline V gives CDR1 SNHLY, CDR2 FYNNEI. CDR3 length: 11 residues. V was pared by 6 bases and J by 8 bases, with 7 bases between. Profiled with immunoSEQ multiplex PCR; TCRdb holds only in-frame clones, not every one. The sample records under 50,000 clones, around 79% being singletons. Concerning this clone: The antigen is unknown.

Stimulus-free culture yielded autoproliferating CFSE-dim and non-proliferating CFSE-high T cells, each sequenced separately. Replicate wells were pooled after more than 6 days of stimulus-free culture of some 50 million CFSE-labeled PBMCs. The PBMCs received approximately 0.5 uM CFSE and serum-free culture with no added stimuli. Sequences were obtained from PBMCs from blood kept in culture. This sequence joins TRBV2 and TRBJ1-4; no firm D call. This TCR derives from a human donor with multiple sclerosis. Here the CDR3 DNA reads TGTGCCAGCAGCTCTAGCGAAAAACTGTTTTTT. Translation: CASSSSEKLFF.